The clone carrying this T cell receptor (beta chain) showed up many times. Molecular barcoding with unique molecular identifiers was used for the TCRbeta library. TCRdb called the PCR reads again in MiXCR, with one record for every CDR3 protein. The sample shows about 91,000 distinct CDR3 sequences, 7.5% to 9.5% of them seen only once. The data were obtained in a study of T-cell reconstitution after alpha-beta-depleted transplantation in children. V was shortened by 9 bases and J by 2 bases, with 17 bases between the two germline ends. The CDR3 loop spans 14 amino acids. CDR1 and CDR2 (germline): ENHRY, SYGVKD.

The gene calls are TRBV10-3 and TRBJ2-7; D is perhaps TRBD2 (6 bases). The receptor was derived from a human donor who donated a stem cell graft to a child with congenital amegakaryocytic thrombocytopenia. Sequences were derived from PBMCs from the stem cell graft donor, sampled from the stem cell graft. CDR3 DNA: TGTGCCATTGGTAAGGAGCGGGCCACCTACGAGCAGTACTTC. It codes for CAIGKERATYEQYF.